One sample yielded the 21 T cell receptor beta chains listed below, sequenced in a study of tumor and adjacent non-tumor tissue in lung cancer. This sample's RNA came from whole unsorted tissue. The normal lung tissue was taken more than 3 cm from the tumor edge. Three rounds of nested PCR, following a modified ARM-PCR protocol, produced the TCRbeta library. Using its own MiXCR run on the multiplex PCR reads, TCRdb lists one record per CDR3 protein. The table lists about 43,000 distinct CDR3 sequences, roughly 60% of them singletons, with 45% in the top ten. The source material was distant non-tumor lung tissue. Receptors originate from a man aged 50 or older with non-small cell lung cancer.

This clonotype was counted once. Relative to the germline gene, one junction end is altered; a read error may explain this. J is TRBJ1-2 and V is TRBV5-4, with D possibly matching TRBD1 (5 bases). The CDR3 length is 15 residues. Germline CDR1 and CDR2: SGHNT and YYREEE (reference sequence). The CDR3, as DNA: TGTGCCAGTAGCTTGGACGGGGACGTCCTAAGTTGCTACACCTTC. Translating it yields CASSLDGDVLSCYTF.

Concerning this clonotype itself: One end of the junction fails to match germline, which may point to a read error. The CDR3 DNA sequence: TGTGTCAGCAGCTCGCTAGCAGGTACGCAGTATTTT. Protein product: CVSSSLAGTQYF. The chain uses TRBV11-2 and TRBJ2-3; maybe TRBD2 (5 bases). CDR3 size: 12 residues. The germline V gene encodes CDR1 SGHAT and CDR2 FQNNGV.

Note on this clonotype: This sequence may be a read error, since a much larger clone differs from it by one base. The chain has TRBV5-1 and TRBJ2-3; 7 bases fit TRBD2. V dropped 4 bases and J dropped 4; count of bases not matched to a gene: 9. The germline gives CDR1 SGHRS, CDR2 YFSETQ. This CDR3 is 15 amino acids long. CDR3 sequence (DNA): TGCGCCAGCAGCATGAGGCGGGAGCGCGCAGATACGCAGTATTTT. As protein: CASSMRRERADTQYF.

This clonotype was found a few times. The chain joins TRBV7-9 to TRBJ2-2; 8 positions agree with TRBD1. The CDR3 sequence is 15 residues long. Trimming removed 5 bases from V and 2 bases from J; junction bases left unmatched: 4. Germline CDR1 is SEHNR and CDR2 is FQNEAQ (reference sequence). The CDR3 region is CASSDTGGNTGELFF. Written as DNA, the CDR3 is TGTGCCAGCAGCGACACAGGGGGTAACACCGGGGAGCTGTTTTTT.

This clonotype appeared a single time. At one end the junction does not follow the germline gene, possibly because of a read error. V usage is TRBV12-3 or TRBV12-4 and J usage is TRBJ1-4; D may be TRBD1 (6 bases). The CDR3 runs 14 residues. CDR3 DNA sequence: TGTGCCAGCAGTTCGGGACATAGTAATGAAAAACTGTGTTTT. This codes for CASSSGHSNEKLCF.

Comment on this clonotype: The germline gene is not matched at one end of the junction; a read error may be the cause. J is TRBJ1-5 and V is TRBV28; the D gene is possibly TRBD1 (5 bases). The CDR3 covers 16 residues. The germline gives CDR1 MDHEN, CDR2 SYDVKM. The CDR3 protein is CASSLCFRALNQPRHF. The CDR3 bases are TGTGCCAGCAGTTTATGCTTCAGGGCGCTCAATCAGCCCCGGCATTTT.

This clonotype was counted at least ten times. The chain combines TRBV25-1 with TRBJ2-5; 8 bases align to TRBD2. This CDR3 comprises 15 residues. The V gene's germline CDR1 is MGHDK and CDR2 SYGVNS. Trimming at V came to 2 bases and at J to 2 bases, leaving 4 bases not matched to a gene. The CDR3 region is CASSEPTSGQETQYF. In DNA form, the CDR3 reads TGTGCCAGCAGTGAACCAACTAGCGGACAAGAGACCCAGTACTTC.

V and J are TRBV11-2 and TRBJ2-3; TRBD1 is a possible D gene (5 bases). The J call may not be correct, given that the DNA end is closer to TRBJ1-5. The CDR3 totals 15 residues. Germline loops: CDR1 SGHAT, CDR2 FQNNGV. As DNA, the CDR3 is TGTGCCAGCAGTAGCCCAGGGAATGTGGGCGATACGCAGCATTTT. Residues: CASSSPGNVGDTQHF.

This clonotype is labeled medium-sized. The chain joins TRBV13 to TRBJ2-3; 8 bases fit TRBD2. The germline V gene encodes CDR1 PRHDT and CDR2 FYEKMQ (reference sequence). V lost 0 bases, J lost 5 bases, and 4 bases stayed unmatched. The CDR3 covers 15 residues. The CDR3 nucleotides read TGTGCCAGCAGCTTAGGCGGGGGGGCCGAAGATACGCAGTATTTT. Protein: CASSLGGGAEDTQYF. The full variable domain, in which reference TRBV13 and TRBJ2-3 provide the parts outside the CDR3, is AAGVIQSPRHLIKEKRETATLKCYPIPRHDTVYWYQQGPGQDPQFLISFYEKMQSDKGSIPDRFSAQQFSDYHSELNMSSLELGDSALYFCASSLGGGAEDTQYFGPGTRLTVL.

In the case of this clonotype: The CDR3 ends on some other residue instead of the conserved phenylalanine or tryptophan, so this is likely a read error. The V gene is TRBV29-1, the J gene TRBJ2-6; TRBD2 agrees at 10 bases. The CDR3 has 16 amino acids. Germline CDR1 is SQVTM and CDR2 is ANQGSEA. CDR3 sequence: CSVATSGVSGDNVLTL. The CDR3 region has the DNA TGCAGCGTCGCCACTAGCGGGGTCTCTGGGGACAACGTCCTGACTTTG.

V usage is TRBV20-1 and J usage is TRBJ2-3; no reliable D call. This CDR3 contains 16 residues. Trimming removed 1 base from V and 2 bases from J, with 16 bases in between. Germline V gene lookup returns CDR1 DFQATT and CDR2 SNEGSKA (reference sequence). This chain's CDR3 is CSARVMGIKHTDTQYF. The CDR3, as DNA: TGCAGTGCTAGAGTTATGGGCATAAAACACACAGATACGCAGTATTTT.

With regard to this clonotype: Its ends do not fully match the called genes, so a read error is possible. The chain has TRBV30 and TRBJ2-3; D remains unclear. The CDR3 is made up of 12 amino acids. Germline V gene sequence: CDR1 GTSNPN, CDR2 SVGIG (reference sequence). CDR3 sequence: CAWRTPTDMQYF. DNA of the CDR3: TGTGCCTGGAGGACACCCACAGATATGCAGTATTTT.

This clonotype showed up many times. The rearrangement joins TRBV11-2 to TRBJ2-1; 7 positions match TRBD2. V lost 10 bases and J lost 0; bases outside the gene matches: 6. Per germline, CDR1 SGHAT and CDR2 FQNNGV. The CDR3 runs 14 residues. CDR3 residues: CATTRENSYNEQFF. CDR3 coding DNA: TGTGCCACCACGCGGGAGAACTCCTACAATGAGCAGTTCTTC.

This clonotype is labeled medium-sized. The DNA of the CDR3 is TGTGCCAGCAGGGCCCCAGGGTCGGACACCGGGGAGCTGTTTTTT. This codes for CASRAPGSDTGELFF. This chain links TRBV11-2 with TRBJ2-2, with a weak D call TRBD1 (5 bases). Germline V gives CDR1 SGHAT, CDR2 FQNNGV. The CDR3 length is 15 residues. V lost 6 bases, J lost 3 bases, and 14 bases lay in between. Variable domain in full (rest from reference TRBV11-2 and TRBJ2-2): EAGVAQSPRYKIIEKRQSVAFWCNPISGHATLYWYQQILGQGPKLLIQFQNNGVVDDSQLPKDRFSAERLKGVDSTLKIQPAKLEDSAVYLCASRAPGSDTGELFFGEGSRLTVL.

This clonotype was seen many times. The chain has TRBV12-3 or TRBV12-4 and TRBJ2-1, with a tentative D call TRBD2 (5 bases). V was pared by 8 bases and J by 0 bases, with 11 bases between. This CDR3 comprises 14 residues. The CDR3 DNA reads TGTGCCAGCCTGTCGGGGAACTCCTACAATGAGCAGTTCTTC. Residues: CASLSGNSYNEQFF.

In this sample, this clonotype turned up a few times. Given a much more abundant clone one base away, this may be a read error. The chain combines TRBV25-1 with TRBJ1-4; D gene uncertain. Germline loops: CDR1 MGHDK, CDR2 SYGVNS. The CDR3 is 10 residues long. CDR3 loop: CASRGEELFF. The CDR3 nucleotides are TGTGCCAGCCGCGGTGAAGAACTGTTTTTT. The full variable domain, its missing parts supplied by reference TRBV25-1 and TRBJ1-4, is EADIYQTPRYLVIGTGKKITLECSQTMGHDKMYWYQQDPGMELHLIHYSYGVNSTEKGDLSSESTVSRIRTEHFPLTLESARPSHTSQYLCASRGEELFFGSGTQLSVL.

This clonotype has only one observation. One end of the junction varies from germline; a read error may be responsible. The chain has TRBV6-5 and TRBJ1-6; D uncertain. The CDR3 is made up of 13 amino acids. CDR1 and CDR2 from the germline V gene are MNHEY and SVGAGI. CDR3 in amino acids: CVSSSTFRLPLHF. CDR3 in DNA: TGTGTCAGCAGCTCGACGTTTCGGTTACCCCTCCACTTT.

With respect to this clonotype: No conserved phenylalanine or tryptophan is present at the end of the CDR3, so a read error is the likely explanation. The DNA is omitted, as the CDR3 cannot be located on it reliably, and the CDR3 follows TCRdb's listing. This CDR3 reads CASSYSRGAMNTEVFS. The gene calls are TRBV6-5 and TRBJ1-1; the table's D gene call, TRBD1, was not cross checked with the DNA. Counting both end residues, the CDR3 totals 16 amino acids. Per germline, CDR1 MNHEY and CDR2 SVGAGI.

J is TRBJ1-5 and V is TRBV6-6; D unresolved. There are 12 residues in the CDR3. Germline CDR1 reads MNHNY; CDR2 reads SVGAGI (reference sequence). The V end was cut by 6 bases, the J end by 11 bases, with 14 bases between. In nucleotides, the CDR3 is TGTGCCAGCAGAACCTATAATAAGTCCCAGCATTTT. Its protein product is CASRTYNKSQHF.

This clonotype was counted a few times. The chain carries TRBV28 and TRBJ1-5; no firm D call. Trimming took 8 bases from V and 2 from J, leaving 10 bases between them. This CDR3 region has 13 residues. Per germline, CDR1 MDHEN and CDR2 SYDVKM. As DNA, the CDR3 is TGTGCCAGCTTCCGAGGAGGCAATCAGCCCCAGCATTTT. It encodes CASFRGGNQPQHF.

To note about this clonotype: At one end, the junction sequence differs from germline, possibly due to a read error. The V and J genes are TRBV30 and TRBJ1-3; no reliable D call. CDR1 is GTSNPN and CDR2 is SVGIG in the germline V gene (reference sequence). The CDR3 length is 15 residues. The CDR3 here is CAWSERVFSGNTIYF. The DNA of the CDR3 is TGTGCCTGGAGTGAGAGGGTTTTTTCTGGGAACACCATATATTTT.